These 10 T cell receptor beta chains were sequenced from one sample in a study of T cell repertoires in cytomegalovirus infection. TCRdb itself ran the reads through MiXCR, one entry per CDR3 protein. The sample lists 400,000 to 550,000 distinct CDR3 sequences; approximately 10% were seen once. Sequencing input: PBMCs. These TCRs come from a human donor in good health (CMV status not recorded). Some clones in this sample may be carry-over from other donors' samples.

This clonotype was counted ten times or more. The J gene is TRBJ1-3, the V gene TRBV7-8; D ambiguous. The CDR3 loop spans 15 amino acids. Trimming pared 4 bases from V and 2 bases from J, leaving 12 bases between. The germline gives CDR1 SGHVS, CDR2 FQNEAQ. CDR3 residues: CASSSVGPTGNTIYF. The CDR3 DNA reads TGTGCCAGCAGCTCCGTCGGCCCTACTGGAAACACCATATATTTT. The entire variable domain, with the rest obtained from reference TRBV7-8 and TRBJ1-3, is as follows: GAGVSQSPRYKVAKRGQDVALRCDPISGHVSLFWYQQALGQGPEFLTYFQNEAQLDKSGLPSDRFFAERPEGSVSTLKIQRTQQEDSAVYLCASSSVGPTGNTIYFGEGSWLTVV.

This clonotype was detected ten times or more. This sequence joins TRBV6-1 and TRBJ2-3; D is perhaps TRBD2 (6 bases). The CDR3 contains 15 residues. Trimming took 7 bases from V and 4 from J, leaving 18 bases between them. Germline V gives CDR1 MNHNS, CDR2 SASEGT. CDR3 loop: CASKIPRGSPDTQYF. As DNA, the CDR3 is TGTGCCAGCAAAATCCCTCGGGGGAGTCCAGATACGCAGTATTTT.

Many counts were recorded for this clonotype. CDR3 DNA sequence: TGTGCCAGCAGCCAGACGCCCGGACCCCAGCATTTT. Its protein is CASSQTPGPQHF. The chain links TRBV7-9 to TRBJ1-5, with D uncertain. The V end was cut by 5 bases, the J end by 10 bases, with 12 bases between. The CDR3 length is 12 residues. Germline CDR1 is SEHNR and CDR2 is FQNEAQ (reference sequence).

This clonotype was observed at least ten times. The chain combines TRBV4-1 with TRBJ2-1; 7 nucleotides line up with TRBD2. The CDR3 length is 15 residues. CDR1 is MGHRA, CDR2 YSYEKL, per germline. V lost 1 base to trimming and J lost 8 bases; unmatched junction nucleotides: 8. The CDR3 reads CASSQVLRGVDEQFF. CDR3 nucleotides: TGCGCCAGCAGCCAAGTTTTACGGGGGGTTGATGAGCAGTTCTTC.

This clonotype was observed many times. This chain links TRBV4-2 with TRBJ1-1, with 8 bases matching TRBD1. The junction had 8 bases not matched to a gene; V was cut back by 1 base and J by 4 bases. Germline V CDR1 and CDR2: LGHNA, YNFKEQ. The CDR3 is 16 residues long. For the CDR3, the DNA is TGTGCCAGCAGCCAAGCTTCAGGGGGCTTGAGCACTGAAGCTTTCTTT. It is translated as CASSQASGGLSTEAFF.

V is TRBV4-2 and J is TRBJ2-3, with 14 bases lining up with TRBD2. CDR3 length: 17 residues. The germline CDR1 and CDR2 sequences are LGHNA and YNFKEQ. The junction had 7 bases not matched to a gene; V was cut back by 0 bases and J by 8 bases. The CDR3 loop reads CASSQDSGTSGSRTQYF. CDR3 DNA: TGTGCCAGCAGCCAAGATTCCGGGACTAGCGGGAGTCGTACGCAGTATTTT.

The table lists this clonotype with a few counts. The chain's CDR3 is CASSLDIAGGRDEQFF. The CDR3 nucleotides read TGTGCCAGCAGCTTAGATATCGCGGGAGGCCGGGATGAGCAGTTCTTC. This sequence joins TRBV11-3 and TRBJ2-1; 8 nucleotides line up with TRBD2. Germline V CDR1 and CDR2: SGHNT, YENEEA. The V gene end was trimmed by 0 bases and the J gene end by 8 bases; junction bases not matched to a gene: 9. The CDR3 loop spans 16 amino acids. The full variable domain, in which reference TRBV11-3 and TRBJ2-1 provide the parts outside the CDR3, is EAGVVQSPRYKIIEKKQPVAFWCNPISGHNTLYWYLQNLGQGPELLIRYENEEAVDDSQLPKDRFSAERLKGVDSTLKIQPAELGDSAVYLCASSLDIAGGRDEQFFGPGTRLTVL.

This clonotype was counted many times. J is TRBJ1-1 and V is TRBV2; D unclear. Germline CDR1 reads SNHLY; CDR2 reads FYNNEI. CDR3 length equals 13 residues. V lost 1 base, J lost 6 bases, and 9 bases lay in between. This chain's CDR3 is CASSEESRAEAFF. The CDR3 coding sequence is TGTGCCAGCAGTGAAGAATCTAGGGCTGAAGCTTTCTTT. The full variable domain, completed using reference TRBV2 and TRBJ1-1, is EPEVTQTPSHQVTQMGQEVILRCVPISNHLYFYWYRQILGQKVEFLVSFYNNEISEKSEIFDDQFSVERPDGSNFTLKIRSTKLEDSAMYFCASSEESRAEAFFGQGTRLTVV.

This clonotype has ten or more counts. V gene TRBV18 combines with J gene TRBJ2-5, with D tentatively TRBD2 (5 bases). Germline V gene data show CDR1 as KGHSH and CDR2 as LQKENI. The length of the CDR3 is 13 residues. V lost 8 bases to trimming and J lost 1 base, with 11 bases between them. The CDR3 sequence: CASSPGSQETQYF. CDR3 nucleotides: TGTGCCAGCAGCCCGGGAAGCCAAGAGACCCAGTACTTC.

This clonotype was counted ten times or more. The chain uses TRBV11-2 and TRBJ1-5; D ambiguous. Trimming removed 5 bases from V and 4 bases from J, with 15 bases in between. This CDR3 comprises 15 residues. Germline V gene lookup returns CDR1 SGHAT and CDR2 FQNNGV. For the CDR3, the DNA is TGTGCCAGCAGCCAAAGACGTACGGATAATCAGCCCCAGCATTTT. Translated: CASSQRRTDNQPQHF.